This T cell receptor (beta chain) was found in a study of shared clonotypes between healthy human individuals. Method: immunoSEQ multiplex PCR; TCRdb's copy keeps in-frame clones and lacks some. The table has 600,000 to 750,000 clones, roughly 72% seen once. Germline CDR1 reads SGHTA; CDR2 reads FQGNSA. CDR3 length: 15 residues. V lost 7 bases, J lost 0 bases, and 14 bases lay in between. The chain recombines TRBV7-2 with TRBJ2-3; D perhaps matches TRBD2 (6 bases). Specimen: memory CD4+ T cells sorted from blood. Subset meaning: CD45RA-negative fraction. This clonotype was sampled from a young woman in good health. The CDR3, as DNA: TGTGCCAGCAATTTAGCGGTATCTAGCACAGATACGCAGTATTTT. Its translation is CASNLAVSSTDTQYF. The entire variable domain, with the rest obtained from reference TRBV7-2 and TRBJ2-3, is as follows: GAGVSQSPSNKVTEKGKDVELRCDPISGHTALYWYRQSLGQGLEFLIYFQGNSAPDKSGLPSDRFSAERTGGSVSTLTIQRTQQEDSAVYLCASNLAVSSTDTQYFGPGTRLTVL.